This T cell receptor beta chain appears in the sequencing data of a study of T-cell memory formation after mild COVID-19. Notes on the study in general: Memory cells collected pre-infection included some clones that later responded, suggesting cross-reactive memory joined. Most CD4+ clones that shrank were in CM and EM, while CD8+ ones turned up in EMRA.

Concerning this clonotype itself: Its antigen is not identified.

Looked up from germline, CDR1 is SQVTM and CDR2 is ANQGSEA. This CDR3 comprises 14 residues. V gave up 5 bases and J gave up 5 bases, with 15 bases separating them. Amplification by 5'RACE using constant-segment primers produced TCR alpha and TCR beta cDNA libraries that carried sample barcodes and UMIs. TCRdb used MiXCR to reprocess the 5' RACE reads, holding one entry per CDR3 protein. The sample includes tens of thousands of distinct CDR3 sequences, approximately 13% seen only once; the top ten take over 25%. This TCR was sampled from an adult woman who had mild COVID-19 (a few samples of this study predate the infection). Cell type and time point are not known. The chain is built from TRBV29-1 and TRBJ1-4, with a tentative D call TRBD1 (5 bases). The sequenced material came from PBMCs or a T cell subset sorted from them (not recorded which). The CDR3 loop is CSVLQENFNEKLFF. The CDR3 DNA is TGCAGCGTTTTACAGGAAAACTTCAATGAAAAACTGTTTTTT.